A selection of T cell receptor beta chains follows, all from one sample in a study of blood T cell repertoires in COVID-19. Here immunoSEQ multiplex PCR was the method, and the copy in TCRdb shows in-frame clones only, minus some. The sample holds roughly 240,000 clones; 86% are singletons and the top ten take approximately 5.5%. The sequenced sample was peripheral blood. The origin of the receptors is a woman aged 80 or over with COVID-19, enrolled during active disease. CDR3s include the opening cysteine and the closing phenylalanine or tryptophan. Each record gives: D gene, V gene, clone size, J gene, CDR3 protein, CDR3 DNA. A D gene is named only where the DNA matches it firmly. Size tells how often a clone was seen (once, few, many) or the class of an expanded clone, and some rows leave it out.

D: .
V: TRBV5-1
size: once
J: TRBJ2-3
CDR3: CASSLGQGTQYF
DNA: TGCGCCAGCAGCTTGGGGCAGGGAACGCAGTATTTT

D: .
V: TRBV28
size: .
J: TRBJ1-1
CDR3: CASSPPGALSNTEAFF
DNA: TGTGCCAGCAGTCCCCCAGGGGCTTTATCGAACACTGAAGCTTTCTTT

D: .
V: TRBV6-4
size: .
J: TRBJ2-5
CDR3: CASSECSGDRGETQYF
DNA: TGTGCCAGCAGTGAGTGTTCGGGGGACAGAGGGGAGACCCAGTACTTC

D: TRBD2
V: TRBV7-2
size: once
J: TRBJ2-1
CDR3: CASSSGLAHSYNEQFF
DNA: TGTGCCAGCAGCTCGGGACTAGCACACTCCTACAATGAGCAGTTCTTC

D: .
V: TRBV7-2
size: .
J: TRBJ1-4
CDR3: CASSSATNEKLFF
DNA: TGTGCCAGCAGCTCAGCAACTAATGAAAAACTGTTTTTT

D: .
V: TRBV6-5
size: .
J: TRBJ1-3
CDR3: CASSYGESSGNTIYF
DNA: TGTGCCAGCAGTTACGGGGAGAGCTCTGGAAACACCATATATTTT

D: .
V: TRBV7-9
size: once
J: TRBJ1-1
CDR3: CASSPAGLGTEAFF
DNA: TGTGCCAGCAGCCCAGCAGGACTGGGGACTGAAGCTTTCTTT

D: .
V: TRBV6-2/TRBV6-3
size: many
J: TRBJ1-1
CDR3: CASSYGTLMNTEAFF
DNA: TGTGCCAGCAGTTATGGGACACTTATGAACACTGAAGCTTTCTTT

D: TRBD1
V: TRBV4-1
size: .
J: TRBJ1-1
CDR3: CASSRSQGQGNTEAFF
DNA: TGCGCCAGCAGCCGCTCACAAGGACAGGGGAACACTGAAGCTTTCTTT

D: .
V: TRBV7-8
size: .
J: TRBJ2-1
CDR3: CASSSWRAPTGRNNEQFF
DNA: TGTGCCAGCAGCTCCTGGAGGGCGCCGACAGGGAGGAACAATGAGCAGTTCTTC

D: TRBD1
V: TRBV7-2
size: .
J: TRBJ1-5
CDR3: CASSLEGQGNQPQHF
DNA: TGTGCCAGCAGCTTAGAGGGACAGGGAAATCAGCCCCAGCATTTT

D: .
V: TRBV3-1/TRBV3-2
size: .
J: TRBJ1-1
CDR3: CASSQDLQVIEAFF
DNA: TGTGCCAGCAGCCAAGATTTACAAGTAATTGAAGCTTTCTTT

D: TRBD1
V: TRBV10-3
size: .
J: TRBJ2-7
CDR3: CAITPTGGGYEQYF
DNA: TGTGCCATCACCCCAACAGGGGGAGGCTACGAGCAGTACTTC

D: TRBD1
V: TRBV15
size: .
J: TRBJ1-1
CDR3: CATSRGQGQARMNTEAFF
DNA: TGTGCCACCAGCAGAGGACAGGGCCAGGCCCGGATGAACACTGAAGCTTTCTTT

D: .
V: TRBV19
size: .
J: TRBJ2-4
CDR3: CASSIVGWRESKNIQYF
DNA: TGTGCCAGTAGTATAGTGGGGTGGAGGGAATCCAAAAACATTCAGTACTTC

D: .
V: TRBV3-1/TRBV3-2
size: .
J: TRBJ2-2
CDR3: CASSQGGQGGELFF
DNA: TGTGCCAGCAGCCAAGGGGGGCAAGGCGGGGAGCTGTTTTTT

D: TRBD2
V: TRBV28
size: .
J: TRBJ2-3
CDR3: CASSLLAGGPDTQYF
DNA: TGTGCCAGCAGTTTATTAGCGGGGGGCCCAGATACGCAGTATTTT

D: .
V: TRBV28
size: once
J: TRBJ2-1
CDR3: CASSFPVYNEQFF
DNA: TGTGCCAGCAGTTTCCCCGTCTACAATGAGCAGTTCTTC

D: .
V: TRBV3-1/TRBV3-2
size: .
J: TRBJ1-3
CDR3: CASSLTGGGNTIYF
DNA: TGTGCCAGCAGCCTGACCGGGGGGGGAAACACCATATATTTT

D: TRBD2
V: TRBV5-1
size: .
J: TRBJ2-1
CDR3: CASRWTSGYNEQFF
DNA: TGCGCCAGCCGTTGGACTAGCGGGTACAATGAGCAGTTCTTC

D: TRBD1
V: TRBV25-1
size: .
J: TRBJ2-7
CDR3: CASSGTGGQTYEQYF
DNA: TGTGCCAGCAGTGGGACAGGGGGCCAAACCTACGAGCAGTACTTC

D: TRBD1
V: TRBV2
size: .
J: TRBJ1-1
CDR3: CASIFTGGGNTEAFF
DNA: TGTGCCAGCATTTTCACAGGGGGCGGGAACACTGAAGCTTTCTTT

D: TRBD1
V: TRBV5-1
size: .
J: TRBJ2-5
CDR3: CASSLVGTGRETQYF
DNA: TGCGCCAGCAGCTTGGTCGGGACAGGGAGGGAGACCCAGTACTTC

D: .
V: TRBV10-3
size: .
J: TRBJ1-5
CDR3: CAISDSYSNQPQHF
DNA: TGTGCCATCAGTGACAGTTATAGCAATCAGCCCCAGCATTTT

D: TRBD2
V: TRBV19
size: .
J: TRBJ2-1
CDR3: CASSISGGVYNEQFF
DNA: TGTGCCAGTAGTATAAGCGGGGGGGTGTACAATGAGCAGTTCTTC

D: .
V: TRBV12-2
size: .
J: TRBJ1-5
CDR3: CASRPGGVNQPQHF
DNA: TGTGCAAGTCGCCCCGGCGGGGTAAATCAGCCCCAGCATTTT

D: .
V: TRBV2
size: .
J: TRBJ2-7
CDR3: CASSIAYEQYF
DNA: TGTGCCAGCAGTATCGCCTACGAGCAGTACTTC

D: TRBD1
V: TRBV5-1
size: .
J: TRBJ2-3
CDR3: CASSLMGQGTHTDTQYF
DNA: TGCGCCAGCAGCTTAATGGGACAGGGGACACACACAGATACGCAGTATTTT

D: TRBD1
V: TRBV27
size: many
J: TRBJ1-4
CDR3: CASKPQGQLNEKLFF
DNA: TGTGCCAGCAAACCTCAGGGACAGTTGAATGAAAAACTGTTTTTT

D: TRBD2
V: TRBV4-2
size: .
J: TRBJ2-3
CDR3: CASSQDGTSGSDTQYF
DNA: TGTGCCAGCAGCCAAGACGGGACTAGCGGGTCAGATACGCAGTATTTT

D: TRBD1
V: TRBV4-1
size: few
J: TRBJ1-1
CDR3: CASSQSRTGLLTEAFF
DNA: TGCGCCAGCAGCCAATCCCGGACAGGGCTTTTAACTGAAGCTTTCTTT

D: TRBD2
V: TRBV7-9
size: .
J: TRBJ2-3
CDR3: CASSTGLAGTTDTQYF
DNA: TGTGCCAGCAGCACCGGACTAGCGGGGACCACAGATACGCAGTATTTT

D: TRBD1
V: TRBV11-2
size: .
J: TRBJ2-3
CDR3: CASSSPTQGGTDTQYF
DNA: TGTGCCAGCAGCTCCCCGACCCAGGGGGGCACAGATACGCAGTATTTT

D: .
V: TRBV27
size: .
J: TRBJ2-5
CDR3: CASSFSAEETQYF
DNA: TGTGCCAGCAGTTTCTCCGCGGAAGAGACCCAGTACTTC

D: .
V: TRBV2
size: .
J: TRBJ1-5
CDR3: CASSDEAGLGQPQHF
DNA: TGTGCCAGCAGTGATGAGGCAGGGCTAGGACAGCCCCAGCATTTT

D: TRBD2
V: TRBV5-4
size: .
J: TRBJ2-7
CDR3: CASSLGGAGLTYEQYF
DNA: TGTGCCAGCAGCTTGGGGGGAGCGGGGTTAACCTACGAGCAGTACTTC

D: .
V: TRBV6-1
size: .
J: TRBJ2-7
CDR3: CASSEAAVSYEQYF
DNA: TGTGCCAGCAGTGAAGCGGCGGTTTCCTACGAGCAGTACTTC

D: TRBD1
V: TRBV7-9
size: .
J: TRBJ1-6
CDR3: CASSAGGNRGSPLHF
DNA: TGTGCCAGCAGCGCAGGGGGTAACAGGGGTTCACCCCTCCACTTT

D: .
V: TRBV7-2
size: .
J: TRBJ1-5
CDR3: CASSQQGAIQPQHF
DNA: TGTGCCAGCAGCCAACAGGGAGCTATTCAGCCCCAGCATTTT

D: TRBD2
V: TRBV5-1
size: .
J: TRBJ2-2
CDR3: CASSVGEGSTGELFF
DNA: TGCGCCAGCAGCGTGGGGGAGGGGAGCACCGGGGAGCTGTTTTTT

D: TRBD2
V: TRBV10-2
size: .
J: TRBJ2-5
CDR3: CANHPRLAGGNRETQYF
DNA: TGCGCCAACCACCCCAGACTAGCGGGTGGAAACAGGGAGACCCAGTACTTC

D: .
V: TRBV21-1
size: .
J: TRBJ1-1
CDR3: CASSKECSSGAFF
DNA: TGTGCCAGCAGCAAAGAGTGCTCCTCGGGAGCTTTCTTT

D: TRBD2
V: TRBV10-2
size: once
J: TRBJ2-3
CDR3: CASSAGGVNSSTDTQYF
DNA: TGCGCCAGCAGTGCCGGGGGGGTGAATTCTAGCACAGATACGCAGTATTTT

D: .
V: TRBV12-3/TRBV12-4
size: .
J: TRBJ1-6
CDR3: CASRGGRNSPLHF
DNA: TGTGCCAGCAGGGGGGGGCGGAATTCACCCCTCCACTTT

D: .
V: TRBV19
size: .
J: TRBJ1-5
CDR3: CASSDPGGASQPQHF
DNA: TGTGCCAGTAGTGACCCGGGGGGGGCTAGTCAGCCCCAGCATTTT

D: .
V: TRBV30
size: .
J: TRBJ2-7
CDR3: CAWSGGGEQYF
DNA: TGTGCCTGGAGTGGGGGAGGCGAGCAGTACTTC

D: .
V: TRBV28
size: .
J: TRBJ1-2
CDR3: CASIGGYYGYTF
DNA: TGTGCCAGCATTGGGGGCTACTATGGCTACACCTTC

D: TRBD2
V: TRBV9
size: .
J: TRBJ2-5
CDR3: CASSVSGGTQETQYF
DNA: TGTGCCAGCAGCGTTAGCGGGGGGACCCAAGAGACCCAGTACTTC